The subject of this entry is one T cell receptor beta chain. This sample is part of a study of blood T cell repertoires in COVID-19. Background on the study: Acute-phase and convalescent COVID-19 samples originated in the United States, Italy and Spain.

As processed by the authors: Nucleated cell number was recorded as an estimate derived from reference gene primer amplification. The table came from immunoSEQ multiplex PCR; TCRdb's copy has only in-frame clones and leaves some out. For V, J and clone size, that table is used; D and trimming come from the DNA. Of nearly 200,000 clones in the sample, around four fifths were seen once. Germline lookup yields CDR1 GTSNPN and CDR2 SVGIG (reference sequence). This CDR3 comprises 13 residues. V lost 0 bases to trimming and J lost 7 bases, with 9 bases between them. The sequence derives from a human donor in a cohort sampled during active COVID-19. The rearrangement uses TRBV30 and TRBJ2-2; no clear D. Sequenced input: peripheral blood. CDR3 DNA sequence: TGTGCCTGGAGTGTACGACCGGGCGGGGAGCTGTTTTTT. Protein: CAWSVRPGGELFF.